Listed below are T cell receptor beta chains from one sample, sequenced in a study of blood T cell repertoires in COVID-19. Sequencing used immunoSEQ multiplex PCR; TCRdb keeps in-frame clones, though not all of them. Among about 73,000 clones, roughly 83% were seen once, and the ten largest hold under 3%. The sample taken for sequencing was peripheral blood. The origin of the receptors is a man older than 75 with active or convalescent COVID-19. Both conserved end residues are part of each CDR3. Fields, in order: D gene, J gene, V gene, clone size, CDR3 DNA, CDR3 protein. D genes are given only for firm matches. Only some rows state a clone size, as once, few, many or a class for expanded clones.

TRBD2,TRBJ2-3,TRBV4-2,NA,TGTGCCAGCAGCCAAGGAGCGGGGCTGGATACGCAGTATTTT,CASSQGAGLDTQYF
NA,TRBJ2-7,TRBV29-1,NA,TGCAGCGTTAGGACTTCCAACGAGCAGTACTTC,CSVRTSNEQYF
NA,TRBJ1-2,TRBV9,NA,TGTGCCAGCAGCCTTAACTATGGCTACACCTTC,CASSLNYGYTF
TRBD1,TRBJ2-1,TRBV6-5,NA,TGTGCCAGCGCACCCCCGGGACAGGCGTACAATGAGCAGTTCTTC,CASAPPGQAYNEQFF
TRBD2,TRBJ2-3,TRBV5-1,NA,TGCGCCAGCAGCTTGGTTAGCGGGAGGAGCACAGATACGCAGTATTTT,CASSLVSGRSTDTQYF
NA,TRBJ2-7,TRBV12-3/TRBV12-4,NA,TGTGCCAGCAGTTTGGGGCCCGGGGGAGAGCAGTACTTC,CASSLGPGGEQYF
TRBD1,TRBJ1-4,TRBV30,NA,TGTGCCTGGAGTGACCCCAGACAGGGGGCGAGTGGAAAACTGTTTTTT,CAWSDPRQGASGKLFF
TRBD2,TRBJ2-1,TRBV6-2/TRBV6-3,NA,TGTGCCAGCCGCCCAGCGGGAGGGCCACTCCTCGAGCAGTTCTTC,CASRPAGGPLLEQFF
NA,TRBJ2-7,TRBV7-9,few,TGTGCCAGCAGCTCGCGGGGCTCCTACGAGCAGTACTTC,CASSSRGSYEQYF
TRBD2,TRBJ2-3,TRBV12-5,NA,TGTGCTAGTGCTGGGGCGGGAGGAAGGGCAGATACGCAGTATTTT,CASAGAGGRADTQYF
NA,TRBJ2-3,TRBV7-9,NA,TGTGCCAGCAGCTTTGGCAGGGCAGGAGATACGCAGTATTTT,CASSFGRAGDTQYF
NA,TRBJ1-3,TRBV10-3,NA,TGTGCCATCGGGAGCTCTGGAAACACCATATATTTT,CAIGSSGNTIYF
TRBD1,TRBJ1-4,TRBV27,NA,TGTGCCAGCAGTTTGGGGACAGGGGAGTACCGAAAAACTGTTTTT,CASSLGTGEYRKTVF
TRBD1,TRBJ2-1,TRBV3-1/TRBV3-2,NA,TGTGCCAGCAGCCCAACAGGGGGCGGAAGCAATGAGCAGTTCTTC,CASSPTGGGSNEQFF
TRBD2,TRBJ2-3,TRBV7-7,NA,TGTGCCAGCTCCCCAGGCGGGAGTTATGCTAGCACAGATACGCAGTATTTT,CASSPGGSYASTDTQYF
NA,TRBJ2-7,TRBV10-3,few,TGTGCCATCAGTGCAGGCTCCTACGAGCAGTACTTC,CAISAGSYEQYF
TRBD2,TRBJ2-1,TRBV5-1,NA,TGCGCCAGCAGCTTGGAAACTAGCGGGGGGGCCTATGAGCAGTTCTTC,CASSLETSGGAYEQFF
TRBD1,TRBJ2-6,TRBV19,NA,TGTGCCAGTAGTGGGACAGGGGACTCTGGGGCCAACGTCCTGACTTTC,CASSGTGDSGANVLTF
TRBD2,TRBJ2-4,TRBV6-2/TRBV6-3,NA,TGTGCCAGCAGCACCCGAACTAGCGGAGCCAAAAACATTCAGTACTTC,CASSTRTSGAKNIQYF
TRBD2,TRBJ2-2,TRBV27,NA,TGTGCCAGCAGTTTATGGCTAGCGGGCACCGGGGAGCTGTTTTTT,CASSLWLAGTGELFF
NA,TRBJ2-7,TRBV12-3/TRBV12-4,NA,TGTGCCAGCAGTTTTCGGGAAAACTACGAGCAGTACTTC,CASSFRENYEQYF
TRBD2,TRBJ2-2,TRBV18,few,TGTGCCAGCTCCTCGCGGGGGGCCAACACCGGGGAGCTGTTTTTT,CASSSRGANTGELFF
NA,TRBJ1-2,TRBV6-5,NA,TGTGCCACCCTACGGACAGACTATGGCTACACCTTC,CATLRTDYGYTF
NA,TRBJ2-5,TRBV5-1,NA,TGCGCCAGCAGCTTGGTTCGGGGGAACCAAGAGACCCAGTACTTC,CASSLVRGNQETQYF
NA,TRBJ1-1,TRBV10-1,once,TGCGCCAGCAGTCCGACAGGGAACACTGAAGCTTTCTTT,CASSPTGNTEAFF
TRBD2,TRBJ2-1,TRBV5-1,NA,TGCGCCAGCAGCCGCCGACCGGGAGGCAATGAGCAGTTCTTC,CASSRRPGGNEQFF
NA,TRBJ2-2,TRBV6-5,NA,TGTGCCAGCAATGTGTTGGCAGCGAACACCGGGGAGCTGTTTTTT,CASNVLAANTGELFF
TRBD1,TRBJ1-2,TRBV29-1,NA,TGCAGCGTGCCGGACGGGACAGGGCTCTATGGCTACACCTTC,CSVPDGTGLYGYTF
NA,TRBJ1-2,TRBV11-2,NA,TGTGCCAGCAGCTTAGACGGGTTCTACTATGGCTACACCTTC,CASSLDGFYYGYTF
TRBD1,TRBJ2-1,TRBV6-6,NA,TGTGCCAGCAGTTACCGGGACAGGGGTGTGGGTGAGCAGTTCTTC,CASSYRDRGVGEQFF
TRBD2,TRBJ2-7,TRBV11-3,NA,TGTGCCAGCAGCTCCGACCTTAGCGGGGCCTACGAGCAGTACTTC,CASSSDLSGAYEQYF
TRBD1,TRBJ2-5,TRBV5-1,NA,TGCGCCAGCAGCTCGCGGACAGGGCAAGAGACCCAGTACTTC,CASSSRTGQETQYF
TRBD2,TRBJ2-7,TRBV3-1/TRBV3-2,NA,TGTGCCAGCAGCCCGGGGGAGGGTCCCCACTCCTACGAGCAGTACTTC,CASSPGEGPHSYEQYF
TRBD1,TRBJ2-7,TRBV3-1/TRBV3-2,NA,TGTGCCAGCAGCCAAGATGGGGGACAGGGATCCAACGAGCAGTACTTC,CASSQDGGQGSNEQYF
TRBD2,TRBJ2-7,TRBV5-6,once,TGTGCCAGCAGCTTGCTCCCGACTAGCGCCTACGAGCAGTACTTC,CASSLLPTSAYEQYF
NA,TRBJ1-4,TRBV7-8,few,TGTGCCAGCAGCTTAAGACTGAGTAATGAAAAACTGTTTTTT,CASSLRLSNEKLFF
NA,TRBJ2-1,TRBV2,few,TGTGCCAGCACGTTGGAGAATGAGCAGTTCTTC,CASTLENEQFF
NA,TRBJ1-2,TRBV9,NA,TGTGCCAGCAGCAGACCGGGTGTATATGGCTACACCTTC,CASSRPGVYGYTF
NA,TRBJ1-5,TRBV18,NA,TGTGCCAGCTCACCAGGCCAGGGCCGACAGCCCCAGCATTTT,CASSPGQGRQPQHF
NA,TRBJ2-7,TRBV12-3/TRBV12-4,NA,TGTGCCAGCAGTTTAACCGGAGACGAGCAGTACTTC,CASSLTGDEQYF
NA,TRBJ2-3,TRBV7-9,NA,TGTGCCAGCAGCTTAGAACGGACGGTGGGAGCAGATACGCAGTATTTT,CASSLERTVGADTQYF
TRBD1,TRBJ2-7,TRBV5-5,NA,TGTGCCAGCAGCTTTGGCCGACAGGGCGCCTACGAGCAGTACTTC,CASSFGRQGAYEQYF
NA,TRBJ2-7,TRBV7-9,NA,TGTGCCAGCAGCTTAGCGCTGCAGGGGGGCATTCAGCAGTACTTC,CASSLALQGGIQQYF
TRBD2,TRBJ2-7,TRBV10-3,NA,TGTGCCATCAGTGGTGGACTAGCGGGAGCCCTCTCCTACGAGCAGTACTTC,CAISGGLAGALSYEQYF
TRBD2,TRBJ2-4,TRBV19,NA,TGTGCCAGTAGTATCCGAGCGGGAGGAGTTGGCAAAAACATTCAGTACTTC,CASSIRAGGVGKNIQYF
NA,TRBJ1-1,TRBV5-1,NA,TGCGCCAGCAGCGATACGGGAGGGTCCGGCGCTGAAGCTTTCTTT,CASSDTGGSGAEAFF
NA,TRBJ2-2,TRBV5-1,NA,TGCGCCAGCGCTGCACCTACGGGGGTCCGTCCCGGGGAGCTGTTTTTT,CASAAPTGVRPGELFF
NA,TRBJ1-1,TRBV3-1/TRBV3-2,NA,TGTGCCAGCAGCCAAGGGGCGGGGAACACTGAAGCTTTCTTT,CASSQGAGNTEAFF
TRBD1,TRBJ1-5,TRBV28,NA,TGTGCCAGCAGTTTAGACGAAAGAGCAGGACAGGGCCACCAGCCCCAGCATTTT,CASSLDERAGQGHQPQHF
TRBD2,TRBJ2-1,TRBV24-1,NA,TGTGCCACCAGTGATTCTGAGCTAGCGGGAGACAATGAGCAGTTCTTC,CATSDSELAGDNEQFF
TRBD2,TRBJ2-1,TRBV10-3,NA,TGTGCCATCAGCCGGACTAGCACAACCTACAATGAGCAGTTCTTC,CAISRTSTTYNEQFF
NA,TRBJ1-2,TRBV30,NA,TGTGCCTGGACTCAGGGCCTAAACTATGGCTACACCTTC,CAWTQGLNYGYTF
TRBD1,TRBJ1-3,TRBV6-6,NA,TGTGCCAGCAGTTTTGGGCAGGGGGCTGGAAACACCATATATTTT,CASSFGQGAGNTIYF